The rows below give T cell receptor beta chains drawn from one sample of a study of human T cells and chemical hapten exposure. MiXCR was run by TCRdb on the RACE reads, yielding one entry per CDR3 protein. The sample has just under 350,000 distinct CDR3 sequences, under 8% seen once. The sample was whole blood, taken in connection with sensitization to the hapten diphenylcyclopropenone (DPC). The receptors originated from a young woman with alopecia areata. Some clones in this sample may be carry-over from other donors' samples. Both conserved end residues are part of each CDR3.

CDR3aa	v_gene	j_gene
CASKPSGGPPGEQYF	TRBV27	TRBJ2-7
CASTSDEAFF	TRBV28	TRBJ1-1
CASSLEGGDGYTF	TRBV7-2	TRBJ1-2
CASSSQANSGNTIYF	TRBV7-2	TRBJ1-3
CASSQGTGGFLNTEAFF	TRBV2	TRBJ1-1
CASSPHGTLGERTYNEQFF	TRBV2	TRBJ2-1
CASSLDWGQGYNEQFF	TRBV5-1	TRBJ2-1
CSVVGDPSREQYF	TRBV29-1	TRBJ2-7
CASSLGRGASTNYGYTF	TRBV5-1	TRBJ1-2
CSAYLIGTEAFF	TRBV29-1	TRBJ1-1
CASCGGRPSSGNTIYF	TRBV6-2/TRBV6-3	TRBJ1-3
CASSPERSGGLDTQYF	TRBV6-5	TRBJ2-3
CASSPRLLERETQYF	TRBV6-2/TRBV6-3	TRBJ2-5
CASSSGGWYEQYF	TRBV11-2	TRBJ2-7
CASSWDRGGEKLFF	TRBV6-5	TRBJ1-4
CSVEATETYEQYF	TRBV29-1	TRBJ2-7
CASSEWGQGTEAFF	TRBV2	TRBJ1-1
CSADRRNQPQHF	TRBV20-1	TRBJ1-5
CSAARPEGSNEQFF	TRBV20-1	TRBJ2-1
CASSQAGGAGKSNTGELFF	TRBV4-3	TRBJ2-2
CASSLTTGDSPLHF	TRBV7-9	TRBJ1-6
CSARTSEGLNF	TRBV20-1	TRBJ2-5
CASSQSGSGNTIYF	TRBV3-1	TRBJ1-3